One and the same sample provided the 24 T cell receptor beta chains below, sequenced in a study of blood T cell repertoires in COVID-19. The data were produced by immunoSEQ multiplex PCR, yet TCRdb's version contains in-frame clones alone and is incomplete. The profile shows hundreds of thousands of clones, around four fifths of them singletons. Sequencing was performed on peripheral blood. The source of these receptors is a woman aged 80 or older with active or convalescent COVID-19.

The V call is TRBV5-1, the J call TRBJ2-5; D perhaps matches TRBD2 (6 bases). Trimming left V 0 bases short and J 2 bases short, with 14 bases between. The CDR3 covers 16 residues. CDR1 and CDR2 from the germline V gene are SGHRS and YFSETQ. CDR3 coding DNA: TGCGCCAGCAGCTTGGACCCGGGGAGGTCGCAAGAGACCCAGTACTTC. It yields the protein CASSLDPGRSQETQYF.

This chain joins TRBV7-3 and TRBJ1-5, with 9 positions matching TRBD1. Germline CDR1 SGHTA, CDR2 FQGTGA. V gave up 3 bases and J gave up 1 base; unmatched junction bases: 4. This CDR3 contains 16 residues. In nucleotides, the CDR3 is TGTGCCAGCAGCTTGCGACAGGGGGGAAGCAATCAGCCCCAGCATTTT. Amino acid sequence: CASSLRQGGSNQPQHF.

The rearrangement joins TRBV5-1 to TRBJ1-4, with TRBD1 identical over 10 bases. This CDR3 contains 16 residues. The junction had 5 bases not matched to a gene; V was cut back by 4 bases and J by 2 bases. Germline assignment: CDR1 SGHRS and CDR2 YFSETQ. CDR3: CASSPTGGTTNEKLFF. CDR3 bases: TGCGCCAGCAGCCCGACAGGGGGCACGACTAATGAAAAACTGTTTTTT. Full variable domain (rest looked up from reference TRBV5-1 and TRBJ1-4): KAGVTQTPRYLIKTRGQQVTLSCSPISGHRSVSWYQQTPGQGLQFLFEYFSETQRNKGNFPGRFSGRQFSNSRSEMNVSTLELGDSALYLCASSPTGGTTNEKLFFGSGTQLSVL.

This clone was observed a handful of times. The rearrangement links TRBV6-1 to TRBJ2-5; 8 bases line up with TRBD2. CDR1 is MNHNS and CDR2 is SASEGT in the germline V gene. The CDR3 loop spans 14 amino acids. V was clipped by 2 bases and J by 5 bases; unmatched bases: 4. CDR3 sequence reads: CASSEFAGGETQYF. DNA of the CDR3: TGTGCCAGCAGTGAATTTGCGGGGGGTGAGACCCAGTACTTC.

This clone was seen only once. The genes are TRBV9 and TRBJ2-5, with D possibly TRBD2 on 6 matching bases. The CDR3 extends over 14 amino acids. The V gene's germline CDR1 is SGDLS and CDR2 YYNGEE. V was pared by 4 bases and J by 5 bases, with 15 bases between. The CDR3 spells CASSPGRLSETQYF. CDR3 nucleotide sequence: TGTGCCAGCAGCCCTGGGAGGCTTAGCGAGACCCAGTACTTC.

The V and J genes are TRBV5-1 and TRBJ2-5; 8 positions match TRBD2. The trim removed 4 bases at V and 1 base at J, leaving 6 bases unmatched. The CDR3 has 15 residues. The V gene's germline CDR1 is SGHRS and CDR2 YFSETQ. This chain's CDR3 is CASSTISGAQETQYF. The CDR3 region has the DNA TGCGCCAGCAGCACTATTAGCGGGGCCCAAGAGACCCAGTACTTC.

The chain couples TRBV5-4 to TRBJ2-1; D is possibly TRBD2 (5 bases). CDR3 length: 14 residues. Trimming removed 5 bases from V and 8 bases from J, with 17 bases in between. In germline, CDR1 is SGHNT, CDR2 YYREEE (reference sequence). DNA of the CDR3: TGTGCCAGCAGTCCGGCAGGTGGGCGGGATGAGCAGTTCTTC. This encodes CASSPAGGRDEQFF. Variable domain in full (rest from reference TRBV5-4 and TRBJ2-1): ETGVTQSPTHLIKTRGQQVTLRCSSQSGHNTVSWYQQALGQGPQFIFQYYREEENGRGNFPPRFSGLQFPNYSSELNVNALELDDSALYLCASSPAGGRDEQFFGPGTRLTVL.

V and J are TRBV6-5 and TRBJ1-1; possible D gene TRBD1, 5 bases. Germline loops: CDR1 MNHEY, CDR2 SVGAGI. CDR3 size: 12 residues. V dropped 6 bases and J dropped 6 bases, with 11 bases sitting between them. CDR3 sequence reads: CASRIGAPEAFF. CDR3 DNA: TGTGCCAGCAGGATTGGGGCCCCTGAAGCTTTCTTT.

The V and J genes are TRBV9 and TRBJ2-1, with 7 positions matching TRBD2. Germline loops: CDR1 SGDLS, CDR2 YYNGEE. Losses at the gene ends were 0 bases for V and 5 bases for J; bases not matched to a gene: 5. CDR3 length: 15 residues. The CDR3 loop reads CASSVGTRSDNEQFF. In DNA, the CDR3 is TGTGCCAGCAGCGTAGGGACTAGAAGCGACAATGAGCAGTTCTTC. Full variable domain (remainder filled in from reference TRBV9 and TRBJ2-1): DSGVTQTPKHLITATGQRVTLRCSPRSGDLSVYWYQQSLDQGLQFLIQYYNGEERAKGNILERFSAQQFPDLHSELNLSSLELGDSALYFCASSVGTRSDNEQFFGPGTRLTVL.

This chain uses TRBV11-2 with TRBJ1-1, with D possibly TRBD1 on 6 matching bases. This CDR3 is 13 amino acids long. V lost 6 bases, J lost 5 bases, and 13 bases lay in between. From germline, CDR1 is SGHAT and CDR2 FQNNGV. The CDR3 region is CASRLQGRTEAFF. DNA for the CDR3: TGTGCCAGCAGGTTACAGGGAAGGACTGAAGCTTTCTTT.

This chain uses TRBV6-6 with TRBJ1-6; D unclear. Germline V gene sequence: CDR1 MNHNY, CDR2 SVGAGI (reference sequence). V was trimmed by 2 bases and J by 10 bases, leaving 18 bases between them. The CDR3 sequence is 16 residues long. DNA of the CDR3: TGTGCCAGCAGTTACAACTATATCTCGGGAGGCTCACCCCTCCACTTT. Its protein is CASSYNYISGGSPLHF.

The rearrangement uses TRBV6-2 or TRBV6-3 and TRBJ1-2; D is uncertain. The CDR3 is 15 amino acids. The V gene's germline CDR1 is MNHEY and CDR2 SVGEGT. The V gene lost 3 bases and the J gene lost 5 bases, with 16 bases spanning the gap. CDR3: CASSYPIGVSYGYTF. In nucleotides, the CDR3 is TGTGCCAGCAGTTATCCCATCGGGGTCTCATATGGCTACACCTTC.

The V and J genes are TRBV3-1 (or the pseudogene TRBV3-2) and TRBJ1-2; D not resolved. V lost 9 bases, J lost 0 bases, and 8 bases lay in between. The germline V gene has CDR1 LGHDT and CDR2 YNNKEL (reference sequence). This CDR3 region has 12 residues. CDR3 region: CASSRTNYGYTF. In nucleotides, the CDR3 is TGTGCCAGTTCCAGGACTAACTATGGCTACACCTTC.

The J gene is TRBJ1-1, the V gene TRBV19, with TRBD1 matching 9 bases. The CDR3 spans 16 residues. Looked up from germline, CDR1 is LNHDA and CDR2 is SQIVND (reference sequence). V lost 5 bases and J lost 5; bases outside the gene matches: 12. CDR3 loop: CASSVRDRVSTTEAFF. In nucleotides, the CDR3 is TGTGCCAGTAGTGTCCGGGACAGGGTTTCAACGACTGAAGCTTTCTTT.

This chain connects TRBV4-2 to TRBJ2-1, with 10 nucleotides matching TRBD1. Germline loops: CDR1 LGHNA, CDR2 YNFKEQ. With V trimmed by 4 bases and J by 10 bases, 4 bases remained unmatched. The CDR3 extends over 13 amino acids. The CDR3 DNA follows: TGTGCCAGCAGCCCGTTGGACAGGGGGGAGCAGTTCTTC. Its protein is CASSPLDRGEQFF.

The chain is built from TRBV9 and TRBJ2-7, with 7 nucleotides matching TRBD1. This CDR3 has 16 residues. CDR1 is SGDLS, CDR2 YYNGEE, per germline. V shed 1 base and J 7 bases; nucleotides not matched to a gene: 14. In DNA form, the CDR3 reads TGTGCCAGCAGCGTATCCCCGGCCAAGGGGGCTGGGGAGCAGTACTTC. Amino acids: CASSVSPAKGAGEQYF.

The chain employs TRBV3-1 (or the pseudogene TRBV3-2) and TRBJ2-1; 8 bases are shared with TRBD2. Germline lookup yields CDR1 LGHDT and CDR2 YNNKEL (reference sequence). This CDR3 is 17 amino acids long. Trimming cost V 0 bases and J 4 bases; bases outside gene matches: 8. The CDR3 is CASSQDPPLAVYNEQFF. The DNA for the CDR3 is TGTGCCAGCAGCCAAGATCCGCCACTAGCGGTGTACAATGAGCAGTTCTTC.

This clone showed up just a few times. V and J are TRBV9 and TRBJ1-2, with 7 bases that match TRBD1. CDR1 is SGDLS, CDR2 YYNGEE, per germline. V was clipped by 1 base and J by 3 bases; unmatched bases: 3. CDR3 size: 14 residues. The DNA for the CDR3 is TGTGCCAGCAGCGTAACAGGGGATTACTATGGCTACACCTTC. Amino acid sequence: CASSVTGDYYGYTF.

The V call is TRBV7-9, the J call TRBJ2-4; the D gene is possibly TRBD1 (6 bases). This CDR3 is 15 amino acids long. Trimming took 6 bases from V and 3 from J, leaving 15 bases between them. Looked up from germline, CDR1 is SEHNR and CDR2 is FQNEAQ (reference sequence). CDR3 loop: CASRPTGRGKNIQYF. CDR3 sequence (DNA): TGTGCCAGCAGACCGACAGGAAGGGGCAAAAACATTCAGTACTTC. The variable domain in full, completed from reference TRBV7-9 and TRBJ2-4, reads DTGVSQNPRHKITKRGQNVTFRCDPISEHNRLYWYRQTLGQGPEFLTYFQNEAQLEKSRLLSDRFSAERPKGSFSTLEIQRTEQGDSAMYLCASRPTGRGKNIQYFGAGTRLSVL.

This chain links TRBV2 with TRBJ2-6; no clear D gene. The CDR3 spans 14 residues. Deletions cut 3 bases from V and 1 base from J, with 4 bases between. Germline assignment: CDR1 SNHLY and CDR2 FYNNEI. CDR3 bases: TGTGCCAGCAGTGAGCGGTCTGGGGCCAACGTCCTGACTTTC. This codes for CASSERSGANVLTF.

The rearrangement links TRBV11-2 to TRBJ1-1, with 7 positions matching TRBD1. Germline CDR1 is SGHAT and CDR2 is FQNNGV. The V and J ends lost 4 bases and 5 bases, in that order; junction bases with no gene match: 13. The CDR3 is 16 amino acids. For the CDR3, the DNA is TGTGCCAGCAGCTCGATACCGAGACAGGGTCTTACTGAAGCTTTCTTT. It encodes CASSSIPRQGLTEAFF.

V gene TRBV10-3 combines with J gene TRBJ2-5; no clear D. CDR1 is ENHRY and CDR2 is SYGVKD in the germline V gene. V lost 6 bases to trimming and J lost 4 bases, with 6 bases between them. This CDR3 is built from 11 residues. CDR3 residues: CAISPGETQYF. In DNA, the CDR3 is TGTGCCATCAGCCCAGGAGAGACCCAGTACTTC.

V gene TRBV28 combines with J gene TRBJ2-5, with D perhaps matching TRBD1 (6 bases). CDR3 length: 16 amino acids. Germline loops: CDR1 MDHEN, CDR2 SYDVKM. With 4 bases removed from V and 1 base from J, the gap between germline ends came to 16 bases. CDR3 bases: TGTGCCAGCAGTTCGGGACACCGAGTCACCCAAGAGACCCAGTACTTC. This sequence encodes CASSSGHRVTQETQYF.

The rearrangement links TRBV9 to TRBJ2-1; TRBD2 agrees at 9 bases. This CDR3 has 17 amino acids. Germline trimming cut 0 bases from V and 5 bases from J; bases unmatched to any gene: 9. CDR1 and CDR2 from the germline V gene are SGDLS and YYNGEE. The CDR3 coding sequence is TGTGCCAGCAGCGTAGGTATTGCGTCTAGCGGGGACAATGAGCAGTTCTTC. Translating gives CASSVGIASSGDNEQFF.